The clone carrying this T cell receptor beta chain was observed a handful of times. Its specificity is not known. The data derive from a study of cytomegalovirus exposure and HLA in healthy donors. Study conclusions and caveats: Most observed TCR sequences were rare, whereas some public TCRs were detected in many donors. Among the sequence variants, a highly shared cluster was likely an artifact of sequencing.

Germline V CDR1 and CDR2: MNHNS, SASEGT. The CDR3 is 16 amino acids. V was clipped by 3 bases and J by 2 bases; unmatched bases: 10. PCR primers comprised 60 Vbeta and 13 Jbeta primers. How the authors handled the data: Roughly 11 million shared chains were among the roughly 80 million unique TCR beta chains that a later analysis counted. Here immunoSEQ multiplex PCR was the method, and the copy in TCRdb shows in-frame clones only, minus some. V and J calls and clone size follow that table, whereas D and trimming were derived from the DNA. Counted here are about 150,000 clones, approximately 69% occurring once; the ten biggest clones make up about 2%.

Sequenced input: PBMCs. The clonotype was recovered from a man aged 30 to 45 in good health and CMV-seronegative. The chain carries TRBV6-1 and TRBJ2-7, with 7 bases identical to TRBD1. CDR3 region: CASSEEMRTGPYEQYF. The DNA of the CDR3 is TGTGCCAGCAGTGAGGAAATGCGGACAGGTCCCTACGAGCAGTACTTC.